These 10 T cell receptor beta chains originate from one sample sequenced in a study of cytomegalovirus exposure and HLA in healthy donors. The PCR had 60 Vbeta and 13 Jbeta primers. Sequencing used immunoSEQ multiplex PCR; TCRdb keeps in-frame clones, though not all of them. The repertoire holds roughly 170,000 clones, 80% seen once, with approximately 1.4% in the top ten. Sequenced sample: PBMCs. These receptor sequences come from a man aged 25 to 40 in good health and CMV-seronegative.

The CDR3 here is CASSPRGNAQETQYF. As DNA, the CDR3 is TGTGCCAGCAGCCCCAGGGGAAATGCCCAAGAGACCCAGTACTTC. The chain recombines TRBV7-9 with TRBJ2-5, with D possibly matching TRBD1 (6 bases). Germline V lookup: CDR1 SEHNR, CDR2 FQNEAQ (reference sequence). V was cut by 5 bases and J by 1 base, with 14 bases left in between. CDR3 length equals 15 residues.

This sequence joins TRBV5-1 and TRBJ2-5, with 14 nucleotides matching TRBD2. V was pared by 3 bases and J by 7 bases, with 11 bases of the junction left unmatched. This CDR3 is built from 17 residues. CDR1 and CDR2 from the germline V gene are SGHRS and YFSETQ. The CDR3 nucleotides are TGCGCCAGCAGCTCGCAGGGGACTAGCGGGGGCCTAGGGACCCAGTACTTC. It translates to CASSSQGTSGGLGTQYF.

The CDR3 region is CASSILAGSNEQFF. In nucleotides, the CDR3 is TGTGCCAGCAGCATACTAGCGGGAAGCAATGAGCAGTTCTTC. The genes are TRBV28 and TRBJ2-1; 10 bases line up with TRBD2. V shed 6 bases, J shed 6 bases, and the junction held 5 bases outside the gene matches. The germline gives CDR1 MDHEN, CDR2 SYDVKM. The CDR3 is 14 residues long.

CDR3 sequence reads: CASGSQVLYGYTF. The CDR3 region has the DNA TGTGCCAGTGGCTCTCAGGTCCTCTATGGCTACACCTTC. The chain joins TRBV19 to TRBJ1-2; D not certain. This CDR3 region has 13 residues. V was pared by 8 bases and J by 4 bases, with 14 bases between. CDR1 and CDR2 (germline): LNHDA, SQIVND (reference sequence).

This clone was picked up one time. The rearrangement joins TRBV6-5 to TRBJ2-7; 11 positions agree with TRBD2. The CDR3 is made up of 14 amino acids. The J segment lost 6 bases and the V segment lost 6 bases, leaving 7 bases of the junction unmatched. The germline gives CDR1 MNHEY, CDR2 SVGAGI. CDR3: CASSPGTSGREQYF. In DNA form, the CDR3 reads TGTGCCAGCAGCCCCGGGACTAGCGGTCGCGAGCAGTACTTC.

This clone was seen only once. At the DNA level, this CDR3 is encoded by other sequences in the same sample as well. The chain carries TRBV7-2 and TRBJ2-3; a possible D gene is TRBD1 (7 bases). The CDR3 is made up of 13 amino acids. V was pared by 4 bases and J by 3 bases, with 8 bases between. Germline lookup yields CDR1 SGHTA and CDR2 FQGNSA. In DNA form, the CDR3 reads TGTGCCAGCAGCTCAGGGGGGACAGATACGCAGTATTTT. This codes for CASSSGGTDTQYF.

The genes are TRBV7-3 and TRBJ2-3; TRBD1 matches 7 bases. Germline CDR1 and CDR2: SGHTA and FQGTGA. The CDR3 contains 15 residues. Losses at the gene ends were 6 bases for V and 2 bases for J; bases not matched to a gene: 8. The CDR3 bases are TGTGCCAGCAGTTCTCCGGGACAGAACACAGATACGCAGTATTTT. Its translation: CASSSPGQNTDTQYF.

The chain employs TRBV5-4 and TRBJ2-5, with a tentative D call TRBD1 (5 bases). V was cut by 4 bases and J by 2 bases, with 9 bases left in between. This CDR3 spans 13 amino acids. The germline CDR1 and CDR2 sequences are SGHNT and YYREEE (reference sequence). CDR3 sequence: CASSQSGQETQYF. The DNA of the CDR3 is TGTGCCAGCAGCCAATCAGGGCAAGAGACCCAGTACTTC.

The chain is built from TRBV13 and TRBJ2-1; no firm D call. V shed 7 bases and J shed 2 bases, with 15 bases lying between them. Looked up from germline, CDR1 is PRHDT and CDR2 is FYEKMQ (reference sequence). There are 15 residues in the CDR3. CDR3 residues: CASTSTLTPYNEQFF. CDR3 DNA: TGTGCCAGCACCTCGACACTTACCCCCTACAATGAGCAGTTCTTC.

The CDR3 DNA reads TGCGCCAGCAGCTTGGACCCGGCGGGCCTCCCCTACGAGCAGTACTTC. The encoded protein is CASSLDPAGLPYEQYF. The chain employs TRBV5-1 and TRBJ2-7; D is perhaps TRBD2 (5 bases). This CDR3 is built from 16 residues. The ends were cut back, 0 bases at V and 2 bases at J, with 15 bases in the middle. CDR1 and CDR2 (germline): SGHRS, YFSETQ.